This T cell receptor beta chain was recorded in a study of cytomegalovirus exposure and HLA in healthy donors. Findings and caveats of the study: 87-base-pair reads could not separate some V segments, including TRBV6-2 and TRBV6-3. Only CMV serostatus was available as immune exposure information. In most subjects, TCR beta sequences reportedly gave accurate predictions of HLA-A and HLA-B alleles. There were some public TCRs occurring in many donors, but most TCR sequences were rare.

Note on this clone: Its antigen remains unknown.

After removal of 6 bases from V and 7 bases from J, the junction contained 7 bases not matched to a gene. The CDR3 totals 14 residues. Germline V CDR1 and CDR2: SGHAT, FQNNGV. The PCR made use of 60 Vbeta and 13 Jbeta primers. TCRdb keeps only in-frame clones here, not all; method: immunoSEQ multiplex PCR. The table records approximately 130,000 clones, 70% to 85% of them present only once. The sequencing sample was made of PBMCs. The sequence was obtained from a man aged 50 or older in good health and CMV-seronegative. This chain links TRBV11-2 with TRBJ2-7, with 12 bases that match TRBD2. The CDR3 is CASSRLAGAREQYF. CDR3 nucleotides: TGTGCCAGCAGTCGACTAGCGGGGGCGCGGGAGCAGTACTTC.